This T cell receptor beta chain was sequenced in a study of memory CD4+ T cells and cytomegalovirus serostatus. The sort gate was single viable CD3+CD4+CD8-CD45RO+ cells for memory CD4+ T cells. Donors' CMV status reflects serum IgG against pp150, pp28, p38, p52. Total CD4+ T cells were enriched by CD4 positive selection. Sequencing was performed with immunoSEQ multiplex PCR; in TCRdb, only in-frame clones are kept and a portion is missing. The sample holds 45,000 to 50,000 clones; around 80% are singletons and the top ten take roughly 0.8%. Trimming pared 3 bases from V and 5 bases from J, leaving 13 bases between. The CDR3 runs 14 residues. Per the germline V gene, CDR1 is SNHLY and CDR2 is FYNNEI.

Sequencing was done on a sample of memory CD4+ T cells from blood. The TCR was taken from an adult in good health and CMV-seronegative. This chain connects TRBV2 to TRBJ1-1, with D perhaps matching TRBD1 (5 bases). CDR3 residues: CASSEFRGRTEAFF. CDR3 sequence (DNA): TGTGCCAGCAGTGAGTTTAGGGGAAGGACTGAAGCTTTCTTT.